This T cell receptor beta chain emerged from a study of beta chain features in type 1 diabetes (dated by TCRdb to 2017 to 2018). In terms of the full investigation: Mean age, gender distribution, total cell number and subset yield were not different between patients and healthy donors. In the study, recently diagnosed type 1 diabetes patients and matched healthy donors were compared on the TCRB repertoires of their sorted circulating CD4+ T cell subsets. Naive and central memory subsets were obtained from all 30 or so donors, but regulatory and stem cell-like memory subsets were isolated from only 8 patients and roughly eight healthy donors. A total of around 110,000,000 sorted cells were examined across all samples, and RNA yield correlated strongly with the number of cells per subset.

The entire amount of isolated RNA was reverse transcribed using the High Capacity cDNA Reverse Transcription Kit, so the sequenced TCRB transcripts were expressed ones. Naive, central memory and regulatory T cell samples underwent deep immunoSEQ sequencing, averaging around 3.9 million total reads per sample. Sorted cells were lysed in RLT buffer, and RNA was extracted using DNase-treated RNeasy Micro or Mini kits according to cell number. Each cell subset was processed separately to prevent cross-contamination, with patient and healthy donor samples processed together. Using the immunoSEQ multiplex PCR, TCRB sequences were amplified from cDNA into 87-bp fragments spanning the CDR3 region. The amplicons were sequenced using the Illumina HiSeq platform. Processing in the source paper ran as follows. PCR bias was corrected computationally using synthetic template baselines, and reads within Hamming distance 2 were collapsed, with unmergeable singletons discarded. Reads were aligned against IMGT so that V, D and J genes, CDR3 length and insertions or deletions at six rearrangement sites could be assigned. Within each subset, clonotype counts were normalized to sorted cell number, after which true diversity and Gini coefficients were computed with the tcR R package. Repertoire sharing was quantified using the overlap coefficient calculated on TCRB nucleotide sequences. As a proxy for the pre-selection repertoire, out-of-frame TCRB sequences from naive cells were analyzed. TCRdb re-hosts the immuneACCESS table, in-frame sequences only. Its copies lack some clones; in the studies checked, an unresolved V gene accounts for under half of them, and the cause for the rest is not known. The DNA was the basis for D and trimming; V, J and clone size are from that table. The sample records 200,000 to 300,000 clones, under 70% of which are singletons. The top ten clonotypes cover approximately 0.05% of the sample.

The CDR3, from cysteine to phenylalanine, totals 15 residues. The read is trimmed to its CDR3 DNA, 45 bases read in frame from base 1. Trimming takes 4 bases off V and 1 base off J; junction bases not matched to a gene: 5. The germline V gene specifies SNHLY as CDR1 and FYNNEI as CDR2. Each donor gave one peripheral blood draw, approximately 110 mL on average, collected into heparinised tubes. Naive, central memory, regulatory and stem cell-like memory CD4+ T cells were sorted on a BD FACSAria II using a panel including CD45RO, CCR7, CD25, CD127, CD95 and CD27. All sorted populations exceeded 95% purity. PBMCs were separated immediately by Lymphoprep density gradient centrifugation and were stained directly, without being cultured. To minimize batch effects, samples were stained and sorted in pairs, one healthy donor with one patient per experiment. As for this clone: This receptor's antigen is unknown. No base qualities exist here, and no much larger clone lies one base off it.

Broader findings and caveats from the paper: Because cDNA was sequenced instead of genomic DNA, activated cells with high expression could be over-represented, although the groups did not differ in activation or CD3 levels. Shorter templates might be favored by PCR, yet because patient and control samples were amplified and corrected together, any such skew would affect both groups equally. Patients with type 1 diabetes made fewer insertions and deleted more nucleotides at VDJ recombination sites, implying thymic rearrangement abnormalities. Because small numbers of individuals were included in the HLA sub-analyses, any influence of HLA type on TCRB rearrangement was left unresolved. In all four CD4+ subsets, TCRB CDR3 length was moderately but significantly shorter in type 1 diabetes patients. Naive, central memory and regulatory TCRB repertoires appeared to be more similar among patients than among healthy donors.

Input material: naive CD4+ T cells from blood. What this sample's cell subset or site label stands for: true naive CD4+ T cells. This receptor was obtained from a man aged 25-45 years in good health. The chain uses TRBV2 and TRBJ2-7, with 9 junctional bases fitting TRBD1. The CDR3 sequence is CASSVEGQGSYEQYF. Read as DNA, the sequence is TGTGCCAGCAGTGTCGAGGGACAGGGATCCTACGAGCAGTACTTC.